This T cell receptor (beta chain) was documented in a study of OX40 agonist ivuxolimab in advanced cancers. About the study as a whole: Ivuxolimab was a fully human IgG2 agonistic monoclonal antibody targeting the costimulatory receptor OX40 (CD134). Intravenous ivuxolimab was administered to patients every 2 weeks at six dose levels: 0.01, 0.1, 0.3, 1.5, 3 and 10 mg/kg. Of the roughly 52 dose-escalation patients, hepatocellular carcinoma was present in 19, melanoma in approximately 15, renal cell carcinoma in 9 and head and neck cancer in 9. A male proportion of around 83% and a mean age of roughly 58 years, ranging from about 23 to 90, were recorded for the dose-escalation cohort. Prior anti-PD-1, anti-PD-L1 or anti-CTLA-4 therapy was permitted, and 40% to 50% of dose-escalation patients had received checkpoint inhibitors. Partial responses occurred in three dose-escalation patients: two with cutaneous melanoma and one with hepatocellular carcinoma. Peripheral TCRbeta sequencing was intended to test whether TCR sequence diversity was altered and clonal T-cell expansion was caused by ivuxolimab. The paper describes the monotherapy dose-escalation part (N ≈ 50 patients) of the phase I trial of ivuxolimab.

Reading from cysteine to phenylalanine, the CDR3 counts 13 amino acids. Kept here is only the CDR3 DNA, which spans 39 bases and is read in frame from base 1. From a lookup of the germline V gene, CDR1 and CDR2 are ENHRY and SYGVKD. At the junction V is shortened by 10 bases and J by 8 bases, with 20 bases in between. The trial excluded patients who had a history of autoimmune disease or were on systemic immunosuppression. In every dose cohort, peripheral blood was drawn for TCR sequencing at baseline, cycle 4 day 1, and cycle 7 day 1. Samples came from an open-label, multicenter, first-in-human phase I dose-escalation trial of ivuxolimab. The trial enrolled adults with locally advanced or metastatic head and neck squamous cell, hepatocellular, melanoma or renal cell carcinoma. Before TCR sequencing, CD4+ T cells and CD8+ T cells were sorted from peripheral blood as separate populations. Results and caveats for the whole study, not just this receptor: Low levels of normalized T-cell clonal expansion were also seen in some nonresponding patients. After ivuxolimab, more expanded clones were found on average in CD8+ T cells than in CD4+ T cells. At doses of 0.1 to 3.0 mg/kg, clonal expansion of both CD4+ and CD8+ blood T cells was observed from baseline to week 6. Which antigens the clonally expanded peripheral T cells were specific for was not determined. Partial responders in the 0.1-3.0 mg/kg groups had among the lowest normalized peripheral clonal expansion, especially among CD8+ T cells.

This clone is a singleton in its sample. The specificity of this receptor is unknown. No qualities accompany the bases; no much larger clone lies one base away. Genomic DNA was isolated from the sorted cells so that the TCRbeta CDR3 region could be sequenced. TCRbeta CDR3 regions were sequenced using the immunoSEQ Assay. TCRdb obtained this table from immuneACCESS and retained in-frame rearrangements with V and J assigned. These tables miss some clones; where compared with another copy, unresolved V genes account for less than half of the shortfall, and the remainder is unexplained. The table for this sample lists about 51,000 clones; around 77% of them were counted only once. The top ten clonotypes cover 2% to 2.5% of the sample.

The chain is encoded by TRBV10-3 joined to TRBJ1-2; 5 matching bases give a weak D call of TRBD1. The specimen was CD4+ or CD8+ T cells sorted from blood, collected in a trial of the OX40 agonist ivuxolimab. The TCR was taken from an adult with an advanced solid tumor such as melanoma, head and neck, liver or kidney cancer. Read as DNA, the sequence is TGTGCCACATCCACCTTAGGGGAGTTCGGCTACACCTTC. Its translation is CATSTLGEFGYTF.